These 17 T cell receptor beta chains came from one sample sequenced in a study of patients and donors after allogeneic stem cell transplantation. Each CDR3 protein gets one entry after TCRdb re-called the RT-PCR reads with MiXCR. The data show 800,000 to 1,000,000 distinct CDR3 sequences, approximately 18% seen once. Sequencing input: blood, either unsorted or a sorted T cell fraction (not recorded which). These receptors all come from a human donor who was either an allogeneic HSCT recipient or a stem cell or donor lymphocyte infusion donor (not recorded which). It is not recorded whose cells these are; they may come from a transplant donor.

A few counts support this clonotype. The gene calls are TRBV9 and TRBJ2-1; TRBD2 matches at 12 bases. The CDR3 has 17 residues. The V segment lost 0 bases and the J segment 7 bases; nucleotides outside the gene matches: 8. CDR1 is SGDLS, CDR2 YYNGEE, per germline. The CDR3 is CASSVAASGRAVNEQFF. In DNA form, the CDR3 reads TGTGCCAGCAGCGTAGCTGCTAGCGGGAGGGCCGTGAATGAGCAGTTCTTC.

J is TRBJ2-1 and V is TRBV5-6, with D possibly being TRBD1 (5 bases). The V end lost 6 bases, the J end lost 4 bases, and 17 bases lay between the germline ends. Germline lookup yields CDR1 SGHDT and CDR2 YYEEEE. This CDR3 is built from 15 residues. CDR3 amino acids: CASTPLRQGYNEQFF. CDR3 sequence (DNA): TGTGCCAGCACCCCCCTCAGGCAGGGTTACAATGAGCAGTTCTTC.

Only a few counts were recorded for this clonotype. The rearrangement links TRBV20-1 to TRBJ2-4; maybe TRBD2 (5 bases). The CDR3 loop spans 15 amino acids. Looked up from germline, CDR1 is DFQATT and CDR2 is SNEGSKA (reference sequence). V was pared by 4 bases and J by 0 bases, with 13 bases between. The CDR3 here is CSAMESGLAKNIQYF. CDR3 bases: TGCAGTGCTATGGAAAGCGGTCTAGCCAAAAACATTCAGTACTTC.

The chain couples TRBV12-3 or TRBV12-4 to TRBJ2-3, with D tentatively TRBD2 (6 bases). The CDR3 runs to 15 residues. Trimming removed 2 bases from V and 4 bases from J, with 13 bases in between. The CDR3 DNA sequence: TGTGCCAGCAGTTTAACGGGGGTTGGCCCAGATACGCAGTATTTT. Translation: CASSLTGVGPDTQYF.

This clonotype was observed a few times. This rearrangement joins TRBV27 to TRBJ1-5; TRBD1 agrees at 12 bases. The germline gives CDR1 MNHEY, CDR2 SMNVEV (reference sequence). The CDR3 loop spans 18 amino acids. The ends lost 6 bases at V and 1 base at J; junction bases unmatched: 10. The CDR3 DNA sequence: TGTGCCAGCAGCCTTACCGGGACAGGGGGCTCCAGCAATCAGCCCCAGCATTTT. Translated, it gives CASSLTGTGGSSNQPQHF.

The CDR3 nucleotides are TGTGCCAGCAGTTCTGTAAATCCAGGAAGCACTGAAGCTTTCTTT. Translated, it gives CASSSVNPGSTEAFF. The J gene is TRBJ1-1, the V gene TRBV6-5; D call uncertain. Germline assignment: CDR1 MNHEY and CDR2 SVGAGI. The ends were cut back, 4 bases at V and 4 bases at J, with 16 bases in the middle. This CDR3 is built from 15 residues.

At least ten counts were recorded for this clonotype. Compared with germline, one end of the junction differs, possibly owing to a read error. This chain links TRBV5-1 with TRBJ2-1; no clear D. CDR3 length: 11 residues. CDR1 and CDR2 (germline): SGHRS, YFSETQ. The CDR3 region is CASSRVDEQFF. CDR3 in DNA: TGTGCCAGCAGCCGGGTGGATGAGCAGTTCTTC.

This clonotype was picked up a small number of times. V is TRBV4-3 and J is TRBJ1-1; D remains ambiguous. The V end was cut by 2 bases, the J end by 5 bases, with 9 bases between. Germline-derived CDR1 and CDR2 are LGHNA and YSLEER. The CDR3 sequence is 13 residues long. The CDR3 nucleotides are TGCGCCAGCAGCCAAATCACACAGACTGAAGCTTTCTTT. Residues: CASSQITQTEAFF.

This clonotype has more than one count but fewer than ten. This chain joins TRBV19 and TRBJ1-2; D might be TRBD1 (5 bases). V shed 8 bases and J shed 2 bases, with 12 bases lying between them. Germline V gives CDR1 LNHDA, CDR2 SQIVND (reference sequence). The CDR3 spans 13 residues. CDR3 nucleotide sequence: TGTGCCAGTCTCGGGACGGAGAACTATGGCTACACCTTC. As protein: CASLGTENYGYTF.

This clonotype has only a few counts. V usage is TRBV24-1 and J usage is TRBJ2-5, with 14 bases identical to TRBD2. The germline V gene encodes CDR1 KGHDR and CDR2 SFDVKD. The CDR3 runs to 16 residues. Trimming cost V 3 bases and J 14 bases; bases outside gene matches: 13. The CDR3 region is CATSDLGTSGGLRQYF. In nucleotides, the CDR3 is TGTGCCACCAGTGATCTAGGGACTAGCGGGGGCCTGAGGCAATACTTC.

The chain uses TRBV10-3 and TRBJ2-7; D remains unclear. CDR1 and CDR2 (germline): ENHRY, SYGVKD. This CDR3 spans 14 amino acids. Trimming left V 3 bases short and J 0 bases short, with 9 bases between. The CDR3 region is CAISDSVSSYEQYF. For the CDR3, the DNA is TGTGCCATCAGTGATTCGGTTAGCTCCTACGAGCAGTACTTC.

This clonotype has a handful of counts. The V gene is TRBV7-9, the J gene TRBJ2-1; weak D call: TRBD2 (5 bases). CDR3 size: 14 residues. Germline V gene sequence: CDR1 SEHNR, CDR2 FQNEAQ (reference sequence). V lost 1 base to trimming and J lost 12 bases, with 16 bases between them. The CDR3 DNA reads TGTGCCAGCAGCTTAGAAGAGGAGGACGGGCTGCAGTTCTTC. Translation: CASSLEEEDGLQFF.

This clonotype appeared a few times. The chain uses TRBV29-1 and TRBJ2-1, with D perhaps TRBD2 (5 bases). Germline V gives CDR1 SQVTM, CDR2 ANQGSEA. This CDR3 comprises 10 residues. V lost 7 bases and J lost 5, with 6 bases in between. CDR3 coding DNA: TGCAGCGCCGGGGACAATGAGCAGTTCTTC. This codes for CSAGDNEQFF.

This clonotype has a handful of counts. The genes are TRBV7-2 and TRBJ2-3; D unclear. There are 15 residues in the CDR3. V was clipped by 5 bases and J by 0 bases, with 12 bases between them. Germline V gene lookup returns CDR1 SGHTA and CDR2 FQGNSA. As DNA, the CDR3 is TGTGCCAGCAGCCCTTGGGTATCTAGCACAGATACGCAGTATTTT. Protein product: CASSPWVSSTDTQYF.

A few counts support this clonotype. This chain links TRBV9 with TRBJ2-3; no definite D call. Trimming left V 0 bases short and J 0 bases short, with 8 bases between. Germline V gives CDR1 SGDLS, CDR2 YYNGEE. CDR3 length: 15 amino acids. CDR3 region: CASSVGQASTDTQYF. CDR3 DNA sequence: TGTGCCAGCAGCGTAGGGCAGGCGAGCACAGATACGCAGTATTTT.

V is TRBV7-9 and J is TRBJ2-3; TRBD2 might be the D (6 bases). The CDR3 sequence is 14 residues long. V lost 0 bases and J lost 5, with 9 bases in between. Germline-derived CDR1 and CDR2 are SEHNR and FQNEAQ (reference sequence). The CDR3 is CASSLAPSEDTQYF. The CDR3, as DNA: TGTGCCAGCAGCTTAGCCCCTAGCGAAGATACGCAGTATTTT.

This clonotype was seen a handful of times. This chain links TRBV5-1 with TRBJ2-7, with a weak D call TRBD2 (5 bases). Per the germline V gene, CDR1 is SGHRS and CDR2 is YFSETQ. V lost 0 bases and J lost 2, with 24 bases in between. CDR3 size: 19 residues. The CDR3 bases are TGCGCCAGCAGCTTGGTTGGCTCTATGATCACCCGAGGGACCTACGAGCAGTACTTC. Amino acids: CASSLVGSMITRGTYEQYF.